This entry lists 8 T cell receptor beta chains sequenced from one sample in a study of technical replicates of blood from a few donors. Method: immunoSEQ multiplex PCR; TCRdb's copy keeps in-frame clones and lacks some. The data contain 75,000 to 100,000 clones, roughly 96% of them singletons. The material sequenced was T cells isolated from PBMCs. The receptors were sampled from a human donor in good health.

The chain is built from TRBV6-5 and TRBJ2-5; D may be TRBD1 (6 bases). The CDR3 is 13 amino acids. Germline CDR1 MNHEY, CDR2 SVGAGI. Trimming removed 7 bases from V and 5 bases from J, with 14 bases in between. The CDR3 reads CASTRTERETQYF. CDR3 nucleotide sequence: TGTGCCAGCACCCGGACAGAAAGGGAGACCCAGTACTTC.

The rearrangement joins TRBV7-9 to TRBJ2-7; 7 bases agree with TRBD2. This CDR3 region has 13 residues. V lost 5 bases, J lost 6 bases, and 7 bases stayed unmatched. The V gene's germline CDR1 is SEHNR and CDR2 FQNEAQ (reference sequence). The DNA of the CDR3 is TGTGCCAGCAGCATAAGTCCGGGGGGCGAGCAGTACTTC. Its protein is CASSISPGGEQYF.

The gene calls are TRBV28 and TRBJ2-7; 7 bases align to TRBD1. Germline trimming cut 6 bases from V and 3 bases from J; bases unmatched to any gene: 14. The CDR3 covers 16 residues. Germline V gene lookup returns CDR1 MDHEN and CDR2 SYDVKM. CDR3: CASSQNRDRLYYEQYF. In DNA, the CDR3 is TGTGCCAGCAGCCAAAACCGGGACAGACTGTACTACGAGCAGTACTTC. Looking up the rest from reference TRBV28 and TRBJ2-7 gives the full variable domain: DVKVTQSSRYLVKRTGEKVFLECVQDMDHENMFWYRQDPGLGLRLIYFSYDVKMKEKGDIPEGYSVSREKKERFSLILESASTNQTSMYLCASSQNRDRLYYEQYFGPGTRLTVT.

The chain uses TRBV7-3 and TRBJ2-2; TRBD2 aligns across 7 bases. Germline assignment: CDR1 SGHTA and CDR2 FQGTGA. The V segment lost 5 bases and the J segment 4 bases; nucleotides outside the gene matches: 13. This CDR3 spans 17 amino acids. CDR3 DNA sequence: TGTGCCAGCAGCCCCCGCGGGGGTTGGGGTGGCACCGGGGAGCTGTTTTTT. The encoded protein is CASSPRGGWGGTGELFF.

J is TRBJ1-4 and V is TRBV23-1, with D possibly matching TRBD1 (6 bases). TRBV23-1 is treated as an ORF (open reading frame) with a function not yet certain. V shed 8 bases and J shed 3 bases, with 25 bases lying between them. The CDR3 covers 18 residues. The CDR3 nucleotides are TGCGCCAGCCACACGGGGGGCACAGGTCCTCCCTCTAATGAAAAACTGTTTTTT. Translated, it gives CASHTGGTGPPSNEKLFF.

This sequence joins TRBV5-1 and TRBJ2-7; no definite D call. V dropped 0 bases and J dropped 9 bases, with 10 bases sitting between them. Germline CDR1 SGHRS, CDR2 YFSETQ. This CDR3 has 12 residues. CDR3 amino acids: CASSLEYSRQYF. CDR3 sequence (DNA): TGCGCCAGCAGCTTGGAGTACTCTAGGCAGTACTTC.

The chain combines TRBV9 with TRBJ2-3; D may be TRBD2 (6 bases). CDR3 length: 16 amino acids. Trimming pared 0 bases from V and 6 bases from J, leaving 17 bases between. From germline, CDR1 is SGDLS and CDR2 YYNGEE. The CDR3 DNA sequence: TGTGCCAGCAGCGTAGATCAGTCGGGGAGGAGGGATACGCAGTATTTT. This encodes CASSVDQSGRRDTQYF.

The chain employs TRBV7-7 and TRBJ2-3; D call uncertain. V was pared by 1 base and J by 0 bases, with 8 bases between. The germline gives CDR1 SSHAT, CDR2 FNYEAQ (reference sequence). The CDR3 is 15 amino acids. CDR3 sequence: CASSLGATSTDTQYF. The CDR3 nucleotides read TGTGCCAGCAGCTTAGGGGCTACTAGCACAGATACGCAGTATTTT.